This T cell receptor beta chain was sequenced in a study of CD8 T cells in ankylosing spondylitis. Trimming removed 0 bases from V and 3 bases from J, with 12 bases in between. Germline CDR1 reads LNHNV; CDR2 reads YYDKDF (reference sequence). CDR3 length: 15 residues. This clonotype was counted many times. Using its own MiXCR run on the 5' RACE reads, TCRdb lists one record per CDR3 protein. Among 200,000 to 250,000 distinct CDR3 sequences, over 8.5% were seen once, and the ten largest hold roughly 6.8%. This chain connects TRBV15 to TRBJ2-7; D gene uncertain. The sequenced sample consisted of blood, either unsorted or a sorted T cell fraction (not recorded which). This receptor was taken from a male donor with ankylosing spondylitis or in good health (not recorded which). In DNA, the CDR3 is TGTGCCACCAGCAGAGACCCGGGCGACTTCTACGAGCAGTACTTC. Protein product: CATSRDPGDFYEQYF.